Shown below are 10 T cell receptor beta chains from a single sample sequenced in a study of blood T cell repertoires in COVID-19. Assay used: immunoSEQ multiplex PCR; TCRdb lists only in-frame clones, some missing. Of some 42,000 clones listed, roughly 87% are singletons. The sample comprised peripheral blood. Receptors were obtained from a human donor in a cohort sampled during active COVID-19.

This clone has a handful of counts. J is TRBJ2-7 and V is TRBV28; 11 bases are a match to TRBD1. This CDR3 spans 14 amino acids. The J segment lost 5 bases and the V segment lost 6 bases, leaving 6 bases of the junction unmatched. From germline, CDR1 is MDHEN and CDR2 SYDVKM. The CDR3 region is CASRSGTGGHEQYF. CDR3 sequence (DNA): TGTGCCAGCAGGTCCGGGACAGGGGGACACGAGCAGTACTTC. Combining the CDR3 with reference TRBV28 and TRBJ2-7 gives the whole variable domain DVKVTQSSRYLVKRTGEKVFLECVQDMDHENMFWYRQDPGLGLRLIYFSYDVKMKEKGDIPEGYSVSREKKERFSLILESASTNQTSMYLCASRSGTGGHEQYFGPGTRLTVT.

V is TRBV4-2 and J is TRBJ1-6; unclear D gene. V lost 4 bases and J 0 bases, leaving 16 bases between the germline ends. CDR1 LGHNA and CDR2 YNFKEQ come from the germline V gene. This CDR3 is built from 18 residues. This chain's CDR3 is CASSPLGRVSSYNSPLHF. The CDR3 coding sequence is TGTGCCAGCAGCCCCTTGGGGAGGGTCAGCTCCTATAATTCACCCCTCCACTTT.

Only one count was recorded for this clone. The chain carries TRBV4-2 and TRBJ2-6; 10 bases line up with TRBD1. The germline CDR1 and CDR2 sequences are LGHNA and YNFKEQ. V gave up 1 base and J gave up 3 bases; unmatched junction bases: 6. This CDR3 has 18 residues. The CDR3 nucleotides are TGTGCCAGCAGCCAAGGACAGGGGGCTTTTAGTGGGGCCAACGTCCTGACTTTC. It yields the protein CASSQGQGAFSGANVLTF.

This clone was found once. This chain connects TRBV28 to TRBJ1-1; tentatively, D is TRBD1 (5 bases). Germline V gives CDR1 MDHEN, CDR2 SYDVKM. The CDR3 totals 12 residues. V dropped 3 bases and J dropped 6 bases, with 8 bases sitting between them. In DNA, the CDR3 is TGTGCCAGCAGTTTGGGGGGGGCTGAAGCTTTCTTT. This encodes CASSLGGAEAFF.

The chain links TRBV28 to TRBJ2-7; maybe TRBD2 (6 bases). The length of the CDR3 is 15 residues. Trimming shortened V by 4 bases and J by 3 bases, and 16 bases separated the two germline ends. CDR1 MDHEN and CDR2 SYDVKM come from the germline V gene. The CDR3 loop reads CASSSSSLGGYEQYF. DNA of the CDR3: TGTGCCAGCAGTTCCTCCTCTCTGGGAGGCTACGAGCAGTACTTC. Complete variable domain (other parts from reference TRBV28 and TRBJ2-7): DVKVTQSSRYLVKRTGEKVFLECVQDMDHENMFWYRQDPGLGLRLIYFSYDVKMKEKGDIPEGYSVSREKKERFSLILESASTNQTSMYLCASSSSSLGGYEQYFGPGTRLTVT.

The chain recombines TRBV11-2 with TRBJ2-7; 8 bases match TRBD1. The germline gives CDR1 SGHAT, CDR2 FQNNGV. V was pared by 5 bases and J by 0 bases, with 6 bases of the junction left unmatched. The CDR3 is 15 amino acids. CDR3 loop: CASSARDRGSYEQYF. As DNA, the CDR3 is TGTGCCAGCAGCGCCCGCGACAGGGGCTCCTACGAGCAGTACTTC.

The V call is TRBV7-2, the J call TRBJ2-2; TRBD1 aligns across 9 bases. The germline gives CDR1 SGHTA, CDR2 FQGNSA. After removal of 5 bases from V and 6 bases from J, the junction contained 7 bases not matched to a gene. The CDR3 consists of 15 residues. The CDR3 DNA sequence: TGTGCCAGCAGCCCTCCGGACAGGGGTGCCGGGGAGCTGTTTTTT. As protein: CASSPPDRGAGELFF.

V and J are TRBV27 and TRBJ2-3; D perhaps matches TRBD1 (5 bases). V lost 3 bases and J 3 bases, leaving 16 bases between the germline ends. This CDR3 region has 16 residues. Germline assignment: CDR1 MNHEY and CDR2 SMNVEV (reference sequence). In nucleotides, the CDR3 is TGTGCCAGCAGTTTCCTAGACAGACTTTTGACAGATACGCAGTATTTT. This sequence encodes CASSFLDRLLTDTQYF.

The sample holds one count of this clone. The V and J genes are TRBV6-2 or TRBV6-3 and TRBJ2-3, with TRBD2 matching over 13 bases. Per germline, CDR1 MNHEY and CDR2 SVGEGT. V was clipped by 5 bases and J by 4 bases; unmatched bases: 3. CDR3 length: 15 amino acids. The DNA for the CDR3 is TGTGCCAGCAGTCCAGGACTAGCGGGAGCAGATACGCAGTATTTT. The encoded protein is CASSPGLAGADTQYF.

This clone is medium-sized within its sample. The V and J genes are TRBV3-1 (or the pseudogene TRBV3-2) and TRBJ1-2; TRBD1 is a possible D gene (6 bases). This CDR3 spans 14 amino acids. Germline V gene data show CDR1 as LGHDT and CDR2 as YNNKEL (reference sequence). V was pared by 0 bases and J by 7 bases, with 12 bases between. The CDR3 nucleotides read TGTGCCAGCAGCCAAGATCTGGGGGCAGGTGGCTACACCTTC. Translating gives CASSQDLGAGGYTF.